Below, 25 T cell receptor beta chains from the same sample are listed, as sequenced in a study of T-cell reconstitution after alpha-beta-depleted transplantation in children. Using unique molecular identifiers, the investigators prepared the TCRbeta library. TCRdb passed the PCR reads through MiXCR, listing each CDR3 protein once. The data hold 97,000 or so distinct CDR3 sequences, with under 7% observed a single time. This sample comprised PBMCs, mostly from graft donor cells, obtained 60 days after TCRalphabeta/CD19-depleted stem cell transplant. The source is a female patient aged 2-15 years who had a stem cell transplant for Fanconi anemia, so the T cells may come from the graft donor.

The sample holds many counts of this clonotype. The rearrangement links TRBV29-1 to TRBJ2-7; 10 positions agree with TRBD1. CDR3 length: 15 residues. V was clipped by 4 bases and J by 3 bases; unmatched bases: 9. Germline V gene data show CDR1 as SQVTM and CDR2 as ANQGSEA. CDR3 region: CSVARAGTGDYEQYF. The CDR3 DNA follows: TGCAGCGTTGCAAGGGCCGGGACAGGGGACTACGAGCAGTACTTC.

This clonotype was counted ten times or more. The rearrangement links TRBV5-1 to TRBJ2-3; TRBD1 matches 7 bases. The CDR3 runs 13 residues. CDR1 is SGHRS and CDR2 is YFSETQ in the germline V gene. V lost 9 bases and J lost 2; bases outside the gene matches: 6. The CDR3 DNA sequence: TGCGCCACCCAGACAGGGTACACAGATACGCAGTATTTT. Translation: CATQTGYTDTQYF.

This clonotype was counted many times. The CDR3 bases are TGCAGTGCTAAATGGACTAGCAGAACAGATACGCAGTATTTT. Translation: CSAKWTSRTDTQYF. The J gene is TRBJ2-3, the V gene TRBV20-1, with 8 bases identical to TRBD2. J gave up 3 bases and V 4 bases, and 6 bases lay outside the gene matches. This CDR3 region has 14 residues. Germline loops: CDR1 DFQATT, CDR2 SNEGSKA (reference sequence).

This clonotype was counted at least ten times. In nucleotides, the CDR3 is TGTGCCAGCAGTCCCCCGGCAGGGGATCATTCACCCCTCCACTTT. Translation gives CASSPPAGDHSPLHF. The rearrangement joins TRBV6-6 to TRBJ1-6, with TRBD1 as a possible D gene (6 bases). Germline V gives CDR1 MNHNY, CDR2 SVGAGI (reference sequence). Trimming pared 5 bases from V and 8 bases from J, leaving 16 bases between. The CDR3 has 15 amino acids.

CDR3 sequence (DNA): TGTGCCTGGAGTGTTGGTGTAGCCGGGGAGCTGTTTTTT. It codes for CAWSVGVAGELFF. The rearrangement uses TRBV30 and TRBJ2-2; no clear D. This CDR3 region has 13 residues. Trimming took off 0 bases at V and 6 bases at J, with 8 bases between the two ends. Looked up from germline, CDR1 is GTSNPN and CDR2 is SVGIG (reference sequence).

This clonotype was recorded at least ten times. The CDR3 DNA sequence: TGTGCCAGCAGCTTAGTACGGGATCCTTACGAGCAGTACTTC. Translated, it gives CASSLVRDPYEQYF. The J gene is TRBJ2-7, the V gene TRBV11-2, with a tentative D call TRBD2 (5 bases). V was shortened by 1 base and J by 4 bases, with 11 bases between the two germline ends. Germline V gene data show CDR1 as SGHAT and CDR2 as FQNNGV. This CDR3 has 14 residues.

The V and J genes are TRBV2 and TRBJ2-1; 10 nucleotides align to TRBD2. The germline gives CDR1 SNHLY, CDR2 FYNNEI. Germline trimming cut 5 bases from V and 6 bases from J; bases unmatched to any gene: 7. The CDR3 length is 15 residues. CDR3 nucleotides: TGTGCCAGCAGTCGCGGGAGCGGGGGGGCCAATGAGCAGTTCTTC. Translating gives CASSRGSGGANEQFF.

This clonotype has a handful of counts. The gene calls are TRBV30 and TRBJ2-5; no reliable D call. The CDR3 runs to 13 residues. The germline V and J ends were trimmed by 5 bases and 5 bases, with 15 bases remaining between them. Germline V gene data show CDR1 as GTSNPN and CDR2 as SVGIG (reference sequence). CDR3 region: CAWELLGGETQYF. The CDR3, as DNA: TGTGCCTGGGAACTACTGGGTGGGGAGACCCAGTACTTC.

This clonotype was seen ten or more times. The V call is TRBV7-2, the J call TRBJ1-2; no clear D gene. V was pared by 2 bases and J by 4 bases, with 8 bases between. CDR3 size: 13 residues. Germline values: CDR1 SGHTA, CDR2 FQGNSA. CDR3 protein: CASSLIAGYGYTF. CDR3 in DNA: TGTGCCAGCAGCTTAATAGCAGGCTATGGCTACACCTTC.

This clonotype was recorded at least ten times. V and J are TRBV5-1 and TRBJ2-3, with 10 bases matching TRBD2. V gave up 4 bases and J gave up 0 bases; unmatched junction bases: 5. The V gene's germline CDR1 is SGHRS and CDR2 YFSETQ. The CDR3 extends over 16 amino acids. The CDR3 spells CASSGGLAASTDTQYF. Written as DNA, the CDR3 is TGCGCCAGCAGCGGCGGACTAGCGGCTAGCACAGATACGCAGTATTTT. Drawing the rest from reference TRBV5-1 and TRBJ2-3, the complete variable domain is KAGVTQTPRYLIKTRGQQVTLSCSPISGHRSVSWYQQTPGQGLQFLFEYFSETQRNKGNFPGRFSGRQFSNSRSEMNVSTLELGDSALYLCASSGGLAASTDTQYFGPGTRLTVL.

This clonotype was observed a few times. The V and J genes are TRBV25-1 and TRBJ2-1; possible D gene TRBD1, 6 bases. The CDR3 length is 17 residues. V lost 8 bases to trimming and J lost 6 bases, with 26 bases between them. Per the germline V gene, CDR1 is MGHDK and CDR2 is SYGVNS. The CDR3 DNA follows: TGTGCCAGCGCCGAACATCTCGGGCAGGGGTTTTTCAATGAGCAGTTCTTC. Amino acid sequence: CASAEHLGQGFFNEQFF.

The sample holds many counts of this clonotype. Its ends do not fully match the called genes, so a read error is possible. CDR3 in DNA: TGTGCCAGCAGCCAAGAGGGGATTAGTATTTTT. Amino acids: CASSQEGISIF. This chain uses TRBV3-1 with TRBJ1-4; no clear D gene. Per the germline V gene, CDR1 is LGHDT and CDR2 is YNNKEL (reference sequence). The CDR3 is made up of 11 amino acids.

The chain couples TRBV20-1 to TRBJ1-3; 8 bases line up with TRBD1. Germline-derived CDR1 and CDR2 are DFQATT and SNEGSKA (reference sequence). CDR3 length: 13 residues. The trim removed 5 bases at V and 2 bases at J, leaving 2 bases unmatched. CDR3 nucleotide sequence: TGCAGTGCTCAGACAGGGGCTGGAAACACCATATATTTT. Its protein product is CSAQTGAGNTIYF.

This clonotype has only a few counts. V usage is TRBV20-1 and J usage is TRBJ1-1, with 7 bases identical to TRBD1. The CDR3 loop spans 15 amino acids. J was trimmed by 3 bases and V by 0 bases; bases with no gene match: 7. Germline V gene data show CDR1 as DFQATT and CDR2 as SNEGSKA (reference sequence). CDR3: CSARDRKGADTEAFF. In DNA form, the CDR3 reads TGCAGTGCTAGAGATCGGAAGGGGGCGGACACTGAAGCTTTCTTT.

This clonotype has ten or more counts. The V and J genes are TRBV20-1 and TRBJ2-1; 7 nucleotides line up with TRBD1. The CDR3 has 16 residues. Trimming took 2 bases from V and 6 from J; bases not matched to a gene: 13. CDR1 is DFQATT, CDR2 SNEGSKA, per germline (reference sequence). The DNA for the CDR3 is TGCAGTGCTAGACTCGCAAAGACAGGGATGAGCAATGAGCAGTTCTTC. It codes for CSARLAKTGMSNEQFF.

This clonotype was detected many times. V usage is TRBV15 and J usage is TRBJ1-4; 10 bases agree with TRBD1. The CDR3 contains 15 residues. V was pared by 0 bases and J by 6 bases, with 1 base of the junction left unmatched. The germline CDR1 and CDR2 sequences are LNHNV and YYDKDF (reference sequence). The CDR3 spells CATSREGTGDEKLFF. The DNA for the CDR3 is TGTGCCACCAGCAGAGAGGGGACAGGGGATGAAAAACTGTTTTTT.

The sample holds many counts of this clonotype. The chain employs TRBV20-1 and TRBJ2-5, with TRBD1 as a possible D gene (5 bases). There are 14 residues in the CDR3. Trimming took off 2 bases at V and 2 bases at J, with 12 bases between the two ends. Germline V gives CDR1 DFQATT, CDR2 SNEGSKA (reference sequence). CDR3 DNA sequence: TGCAGTGCTAGACCTTTTACAGGACAAGAGACCCAGTACTTC. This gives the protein CSARPFTGQETQYF.

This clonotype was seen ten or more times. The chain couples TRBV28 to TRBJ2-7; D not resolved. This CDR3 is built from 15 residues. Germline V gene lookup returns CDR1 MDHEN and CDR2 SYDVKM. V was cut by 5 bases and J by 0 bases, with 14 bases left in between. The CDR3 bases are TGTGCCAGCAGTCCCGTGACAATCCCCTCCTACGAGCAGTACTTC. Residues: CASSPVTIPSYEQYF.

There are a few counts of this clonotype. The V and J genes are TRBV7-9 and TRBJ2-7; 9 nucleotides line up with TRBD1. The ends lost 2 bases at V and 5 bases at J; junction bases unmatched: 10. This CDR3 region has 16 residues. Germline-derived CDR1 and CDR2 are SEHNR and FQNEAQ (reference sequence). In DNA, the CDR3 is TGTGCCAGCAGCTTAAAAAGACAGGGGGACTCTAACGAGCAGTACTTC. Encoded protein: CASSLKRQGDSNEQYF.

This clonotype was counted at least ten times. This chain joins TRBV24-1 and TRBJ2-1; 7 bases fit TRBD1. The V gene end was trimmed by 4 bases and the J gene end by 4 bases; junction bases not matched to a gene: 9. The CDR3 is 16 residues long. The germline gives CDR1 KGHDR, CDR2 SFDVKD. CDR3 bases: TGTGCCACCAGTGAAACCACAGGGGTGGGATACAATGAGCAGTTCTTC. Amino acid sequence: CATSETTGVGYNEQFF.

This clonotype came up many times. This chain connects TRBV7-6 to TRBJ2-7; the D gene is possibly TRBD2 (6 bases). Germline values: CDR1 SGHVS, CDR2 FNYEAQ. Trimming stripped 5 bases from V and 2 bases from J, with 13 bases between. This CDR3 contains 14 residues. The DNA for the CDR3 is TGTGCCAGCAGCCCCCGGACGGGAGCCTACGAGCAGTACTTC. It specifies CASSPRTGAYEQYF.

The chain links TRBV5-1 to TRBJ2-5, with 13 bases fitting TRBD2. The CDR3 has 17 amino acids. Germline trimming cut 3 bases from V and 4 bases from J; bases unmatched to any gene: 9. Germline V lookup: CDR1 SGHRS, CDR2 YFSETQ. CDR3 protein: CASSSGLAGTTIETQYF. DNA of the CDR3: TGCGCCAGCAGCTCGGGACTAGCGGGAACTACGATAGAGACCCAGTACTTC.

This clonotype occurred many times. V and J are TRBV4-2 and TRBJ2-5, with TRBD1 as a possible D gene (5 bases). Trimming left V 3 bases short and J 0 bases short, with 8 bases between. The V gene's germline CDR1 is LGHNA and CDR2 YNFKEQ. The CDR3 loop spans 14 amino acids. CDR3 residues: CASSQGPNQETQYF. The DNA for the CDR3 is TGTGCCAGCAGCCAGGGGCCAAACCAAGAGACCCAGTACTTC.

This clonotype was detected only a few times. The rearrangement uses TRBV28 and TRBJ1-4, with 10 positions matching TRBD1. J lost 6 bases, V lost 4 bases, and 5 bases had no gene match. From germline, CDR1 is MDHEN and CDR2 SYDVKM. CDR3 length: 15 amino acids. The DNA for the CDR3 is TGTGCCAGCAGTTCCGCCGGGACAGGGGATGAAAAACTGTTTTTT. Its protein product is CASSSAGTGDEKLFF.

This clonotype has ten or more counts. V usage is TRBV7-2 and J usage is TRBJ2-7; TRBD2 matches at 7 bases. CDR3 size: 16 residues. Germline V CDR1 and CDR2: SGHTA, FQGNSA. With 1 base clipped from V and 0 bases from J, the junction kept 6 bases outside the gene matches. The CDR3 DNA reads TGTGCCAGCAGCTTAGGAATGAAGCGGGGCTCCTACGAGCAGTACTTC. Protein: CASSLGMKRGSYEQYF. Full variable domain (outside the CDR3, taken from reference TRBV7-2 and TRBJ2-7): GAGVSQSPSNKVTEKGKDVELRCDPISGHTALYWYRQSLGQGLEFLIYFQGNSAPDKSGLPSDRFSAERTGGSVSTLTIQRTQQEDSAVYLCASSLGMKRGSYEQYFGPGTRLTVT.